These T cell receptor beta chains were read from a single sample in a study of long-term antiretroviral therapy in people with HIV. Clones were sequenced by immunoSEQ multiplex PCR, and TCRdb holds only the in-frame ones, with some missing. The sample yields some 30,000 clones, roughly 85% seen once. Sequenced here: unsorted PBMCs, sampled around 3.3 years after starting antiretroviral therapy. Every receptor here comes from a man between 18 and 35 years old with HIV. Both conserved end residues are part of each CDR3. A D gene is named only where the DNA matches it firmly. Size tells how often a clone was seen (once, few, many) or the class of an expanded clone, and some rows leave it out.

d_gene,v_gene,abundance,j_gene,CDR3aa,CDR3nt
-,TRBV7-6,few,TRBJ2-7,CASSLGEAYEQYF,TGTGCCAGCAGCCTGGGGGAGGCGTACGAGCAGTACTTC
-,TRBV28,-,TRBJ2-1,CASSPMELQGSYNEQFF,TGTGCCAGCAGCCCTATGGAGCTCCAGGGCTCCTACAATGAGCAGTTCTTC
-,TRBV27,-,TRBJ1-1,CASSLGPNTEAFF,TGTGCCAGCAGTTTAGGACCAAACACTGAAGCTTTCTTT
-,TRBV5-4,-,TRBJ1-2,CASSGRGGNYGYTF,TGTGCCAGCAGCGGCAGGGGCGGAAACTATGGCTACACCTTC
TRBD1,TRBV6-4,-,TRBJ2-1,CASRQGPTAEQFF,TGTGCCAGCAGACAGGGGCCCACCGCGGAGCAGTTCTTC
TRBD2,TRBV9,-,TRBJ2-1,CASSVATGGTEILQIYNEQFF,TGTGCCAGCAGCGTAGCTACGGGGGGGACCGAAATCTTGCAAATCTACAATGAGCAGTTCTTC
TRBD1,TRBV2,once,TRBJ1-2,CASSDVGQVYNYGYTF,TGTGCCAGCAGTGACGTGGGACAGGTATACAACTATGGCTACACCTTC
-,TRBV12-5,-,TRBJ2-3,CASGLADTQYF,TGTGCTAGTGGTTTGGCAGATACGCAGTATTTT
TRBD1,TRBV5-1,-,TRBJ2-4,CASREISGGIQYF,TGCGCCAGCAGGGAAATCTCAGGGGGCATTCAGTACTTC
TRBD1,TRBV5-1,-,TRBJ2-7,CASSSGQGAGEQYF,TGCGCCAGCAGCTCCGGACAGGGGGCGGGCGAGCAGTACTTC
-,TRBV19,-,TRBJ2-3,CASSMGLGDTQYF,TGTGCCAGTAGTATGGGGTTGGGAGATACGCAGTATTTT
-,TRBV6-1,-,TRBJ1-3,CATGGGSSGNTIYF,TGTGCCACCGGGGGGGGTTCCTCTGGAAACACCATATATTTT
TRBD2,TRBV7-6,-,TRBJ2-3,CASSPSGLSDTQYF,TGTGCCAGCAGTCCTAGCGGGCTTTCGGATACGCAGTATTTT
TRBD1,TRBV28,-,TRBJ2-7,CASSLNPGQVSYEQYF,TGTGCCAGCAGTTTAAATCCGGGACAGGTCTCCTACGAGCAGTACTTC
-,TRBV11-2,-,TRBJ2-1,CASSYPPRDWTYNEQFF,TGTGCCAGCAGCTATCCTCCCCGGGACTGGACATACAATGAGCAGTTCTTC
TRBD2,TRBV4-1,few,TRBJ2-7,CASSPGGPSYEQYF,TGCGCCAGCAGCCCGGGGGGGCCCTCCTACGAGCAGTACTTC
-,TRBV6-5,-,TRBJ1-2,CASSYGEAGGYTF,TGTGCCAGCAGTTACGGCGAGGCCGGTGGCTACACCTTC
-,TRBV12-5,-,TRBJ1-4,CASGFTSSGEKLFF,TGTGCTAGTGGTTTTACTTCCTCGGGGGAAAAACTGTTTTTT
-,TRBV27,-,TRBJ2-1,CASTPGDSGFSYNEQFF,TGTGCCAGCACCCCAGGGGATAGCGGGTTCTCCTACAATGAGCAGTTCTTC
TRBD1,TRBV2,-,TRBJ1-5,CASRDSHSNQPQHF,TGTGCCAGCCGGGACAGCCATAGCAATCAGCCCCAGCATTTT
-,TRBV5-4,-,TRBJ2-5,CASSVRAGLRETQYF,TGTGCCAGCAGCGTCCGGGCGGGATTGAGAGAGACCCAGTACTTC
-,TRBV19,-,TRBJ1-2,CASSIDLVAGSDGYTF,TGTGCCAGTAGTATAGATCTGGTGGCAGGGTCGGATGGCTACACCTTC
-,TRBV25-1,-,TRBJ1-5,CASSDGSYDQPQHF,TGTGCCAGCAGTGACGGGAGCTACGATCAGCCCCAGCATTTT
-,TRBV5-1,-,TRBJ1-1,CASSSGNTEAFF,TGCGCCAGCAGCTCGGGGAACACTGAAGCTTTCTTT
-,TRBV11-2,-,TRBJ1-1,CASSLDPGDTEAFF,TGTGCCAGCAGCTTAGATCCAGGGGACACTGAAGCTTTCTTT
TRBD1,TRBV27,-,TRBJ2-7,CASRTPTGGSSYEQYF,TGTGCCAGCAGGACACCTACAGGGGGGAGCTCCTACGAGCAGTACTTC
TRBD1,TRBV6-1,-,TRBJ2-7,CASSAWDRDEQYF,TGTGCCAGCAGTGCCTGGGACAGGGACGAGCAGTACTTC
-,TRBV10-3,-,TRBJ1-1,CAISDTGPMNTEAFF,TGTGCCATCAGTGATACGGGGCCCATGAACACTGAAGCTTTCTTT
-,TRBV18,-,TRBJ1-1,CASSRPYRDVNTEAFF,TGTGCCAGCTCACGACCATACCGGGACGTGAACACTGAAGCTTTCTTT
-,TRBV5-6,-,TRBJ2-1,CASSLEPGARNEQFF,TGTGCCAGCAGCCTTGAGCCAGGGGCTAGGAATGAGCAGTTCTTC
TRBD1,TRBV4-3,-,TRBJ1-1,CASSQNYQGATEAFF,TGCGCCAGCAGCCAAAACTACCAGGGGGCCACTGAAGCTTTCTTT
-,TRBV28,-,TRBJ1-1,CASSFEVGGQGTEAFF,TGTGCCAGCAGCTTTGAGGTGGGGGGCCAGGGAACTGAAGCTTTCTTT
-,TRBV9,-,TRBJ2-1,CASSGGGAYNEQFF,TGTGCCAGCAGCGGAGGGGGGGCTTACAATGAGCAGTTCTTC
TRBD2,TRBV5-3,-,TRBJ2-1,CARSLPSGGARNEQFF,TGTGCCAGAAGCTTGCCTAGCGGGGGGGCCAGGAATGAGCAGTTCTTC
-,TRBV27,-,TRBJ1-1,CASSPLWGTEAFF,TGTGCCAGCAGTCCCTTGTGGGGAACTGAAGCTTTCTTT
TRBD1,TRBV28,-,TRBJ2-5,CASSPPPGGREETQYF,TGTGCCAGCAGTCCCCCGCCAGGGGGTCGTGAAGAGACCCAGTACTTC
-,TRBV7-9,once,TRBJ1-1,CASSSQSNTEAFF,TGTGCCAGCAGCTCACAGTCGAACACTGAAGCTTTCTTT
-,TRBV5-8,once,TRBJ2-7,CASSWESRDEQYF,TGTGCCAGCAGCTGGGAAAGTAGGGACGAGCAGTACTTC
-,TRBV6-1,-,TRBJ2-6,CASSPGLWANVLTF,TGTGCCAGCAGCCCGGGCCTCTGGGCCAACGTCCTGACTTTC
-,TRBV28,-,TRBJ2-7,CASSFGPGTDSSYEQYF,TGTGCCAGCAGTTTCGGCCCGGGGACCGACAGCTCCTACGAGCAGTACTTC
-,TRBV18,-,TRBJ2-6,CASSPQGTGANVLTF,TGTGCCAGCTCACCACAGGGTACTGGGGCCAACGTCCTGACTTTC
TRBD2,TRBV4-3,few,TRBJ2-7,CASSQSFSSGSLYEQYF,TGCGCCAGCAGCCAATCGTTTTCTAGCGGGAGTCTTTACGAGCAGTACTTC
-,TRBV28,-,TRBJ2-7,CASSSPPRSAYEQYF,TGTGCCAGCAGCTCGCCCCCTCGGAGCGCCTACGAGCAGTACTTC
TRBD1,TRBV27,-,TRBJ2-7,CASSSRDRGYEQYF,TGTGCCAGCAGTTCGCGGGACAGGGGCTACGAGCAGTACTTC
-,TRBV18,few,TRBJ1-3,CASSPQDSGNTIYF,TGTGCCAGCTCACCACAGGACTCTGGAAACACCATATATTTT
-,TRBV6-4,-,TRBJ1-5,CASSDSTSNQPQHF,TGTGCCAGCAGTGACTCGACTAGCAATCAGCCCCAGCATTTT
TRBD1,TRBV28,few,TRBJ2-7,CASVPGQVSHEQYF,TGTGCCAGCGTACCGGGACAGGTTTCCCACGAGCAGTACTTC
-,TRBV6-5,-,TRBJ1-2,CASSSFRDYYYGYTF,TGTGCCAGCAGTTCCTTCCGGGACTACTACTATGGCTACACCTTC
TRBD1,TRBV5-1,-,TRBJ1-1,CASSMGQGNTEAFF,TGCGCCAGCAGCATGGGACAGGGCAACACTGAAGCTTTCTTT
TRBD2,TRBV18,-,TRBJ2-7,CASSPLASGAYEQYF,TGTGCCAGCTCACCTCTCGCTAGCGGAGCTTACGAGCAGTACTTC